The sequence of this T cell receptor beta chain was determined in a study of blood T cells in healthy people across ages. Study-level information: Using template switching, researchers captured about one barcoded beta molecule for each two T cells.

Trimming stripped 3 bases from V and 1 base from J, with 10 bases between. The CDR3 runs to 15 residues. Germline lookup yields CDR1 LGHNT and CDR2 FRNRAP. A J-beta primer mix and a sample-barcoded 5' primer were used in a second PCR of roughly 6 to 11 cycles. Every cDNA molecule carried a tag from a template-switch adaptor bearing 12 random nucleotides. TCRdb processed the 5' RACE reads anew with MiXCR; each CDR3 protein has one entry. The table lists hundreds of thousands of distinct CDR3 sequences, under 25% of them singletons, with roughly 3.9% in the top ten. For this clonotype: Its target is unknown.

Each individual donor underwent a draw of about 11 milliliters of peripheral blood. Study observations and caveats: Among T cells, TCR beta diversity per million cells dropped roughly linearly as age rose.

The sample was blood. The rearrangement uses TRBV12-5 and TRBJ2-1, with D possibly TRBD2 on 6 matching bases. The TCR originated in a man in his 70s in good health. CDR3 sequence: CASGFERVSYNEQFF. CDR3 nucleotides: TGTGCTAGTGGTTTTGAGCGGGTTTCCTACAATGAGCAGTTCTTC.